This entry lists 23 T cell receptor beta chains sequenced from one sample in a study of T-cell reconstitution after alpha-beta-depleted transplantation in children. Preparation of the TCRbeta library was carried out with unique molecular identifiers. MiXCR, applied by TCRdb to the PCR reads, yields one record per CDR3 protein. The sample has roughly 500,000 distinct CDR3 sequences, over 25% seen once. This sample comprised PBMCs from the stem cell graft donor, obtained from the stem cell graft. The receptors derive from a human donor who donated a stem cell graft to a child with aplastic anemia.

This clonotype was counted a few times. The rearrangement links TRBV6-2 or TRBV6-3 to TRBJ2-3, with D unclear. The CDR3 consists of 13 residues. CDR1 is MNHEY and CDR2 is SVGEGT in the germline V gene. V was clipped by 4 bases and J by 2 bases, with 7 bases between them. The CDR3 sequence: CASSFQDTDTQYF. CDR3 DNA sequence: TGTGCCAGCAGTTTCCAGGACACAGATACGCAGTATTTT.

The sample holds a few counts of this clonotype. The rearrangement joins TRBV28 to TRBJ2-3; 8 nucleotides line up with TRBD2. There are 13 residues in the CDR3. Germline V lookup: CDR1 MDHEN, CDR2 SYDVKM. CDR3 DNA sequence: TGTGCTAGCGGGACTCCCCCCGGGGATACGCAGTATTTT. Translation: CASGTPPGDTQYF.

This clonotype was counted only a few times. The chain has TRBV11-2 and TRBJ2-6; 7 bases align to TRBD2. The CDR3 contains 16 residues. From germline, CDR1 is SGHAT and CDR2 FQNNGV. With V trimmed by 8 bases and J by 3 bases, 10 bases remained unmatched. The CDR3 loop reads CASGRGEVGGANVLTF. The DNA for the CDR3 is TGTGCCAGCGGCCGGGGGGAGGTTGGTGGGGCCAACGTCCTGACTTTC. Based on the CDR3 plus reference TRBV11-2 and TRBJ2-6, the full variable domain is EAGVAQSPRYKIIEKRQSVAFWCNPISGHATLYWYQQILGQGPKLLIQFQNNGVVDDSQLPKDRFSAERLKGVDSTLKIQPAKLEDSAVYLCASGRGEVGGANVLTFGAGSRLTVL.

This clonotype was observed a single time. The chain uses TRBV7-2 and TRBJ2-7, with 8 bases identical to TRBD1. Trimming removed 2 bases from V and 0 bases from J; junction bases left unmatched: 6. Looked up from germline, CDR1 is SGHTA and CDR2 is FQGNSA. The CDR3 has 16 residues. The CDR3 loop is CASSLSRTGSSYEQYF. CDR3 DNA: TGTGCCAGCAGCTTATCCAGGACAGGGAGCTCCTACGAGCAGTACTTC.

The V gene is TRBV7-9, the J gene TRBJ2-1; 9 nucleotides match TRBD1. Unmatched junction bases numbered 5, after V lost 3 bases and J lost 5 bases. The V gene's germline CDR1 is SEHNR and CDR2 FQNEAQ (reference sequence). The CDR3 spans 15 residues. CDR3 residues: CASSFLTGGNNEQFF. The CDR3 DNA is TGTGCCAGCAGCTTTTTGACAGGGGGAAACAATGAGCAGTTCTTC.

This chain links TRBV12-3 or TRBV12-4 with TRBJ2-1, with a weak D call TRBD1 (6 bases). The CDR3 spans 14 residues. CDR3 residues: CASASTGTYNEQFF. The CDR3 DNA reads TGTGCGAGCGCCTCGACAGGTACCTACAATGAGCAGTTCTTC.

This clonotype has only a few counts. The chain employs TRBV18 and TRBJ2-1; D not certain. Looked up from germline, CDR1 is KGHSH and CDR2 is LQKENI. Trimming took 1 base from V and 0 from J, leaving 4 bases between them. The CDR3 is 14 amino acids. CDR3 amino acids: CASSPQSSYNEQFF. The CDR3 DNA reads TGTGCCAGCTCACCACAGAGCTCCTACAATGAGCAGTTCTTC. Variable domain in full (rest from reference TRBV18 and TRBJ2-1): NAGVMQNPRHLVRRRGQEARLRCSPMKGHSHVYWYRQLPEEGLKFMVYLQKENIIDESGMPKERFSAEFPKEGPSILRIQQVVRGDSAAYFCASSPQSSYNEQFFGPGTRLTVL.

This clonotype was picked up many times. The CDR3 DNA sequence: TGTGCCAGCAGTGCAGAAGGGGGAGGGCCTTACAATGAGCAGTTCTTC. Protein: CASSAEGGGPYNEQFF. J is TRBJ2-1 and V is TRBV25-1; D may be TRBD2 (7 bases). The V end lost 4 bases, the J end lost 4 bases, and 17 bases lay between the germline ends. The CDR3 consists of 16 residues. CDR1 MGHDK and CDR2 SYGVNS come from the germline V gene.

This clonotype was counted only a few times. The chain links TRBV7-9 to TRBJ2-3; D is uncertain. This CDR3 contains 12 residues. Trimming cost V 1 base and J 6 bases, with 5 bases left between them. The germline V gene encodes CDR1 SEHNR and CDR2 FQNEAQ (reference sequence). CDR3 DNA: TGTGCCAGCAGCTTAGAATGGGATACGCAGTATTTT. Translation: CASSLEWDTQYF.

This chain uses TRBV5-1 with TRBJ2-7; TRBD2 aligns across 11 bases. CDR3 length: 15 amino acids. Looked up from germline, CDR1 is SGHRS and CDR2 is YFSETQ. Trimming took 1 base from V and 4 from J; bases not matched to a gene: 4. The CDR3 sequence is CASSLTSGSMYEQYF. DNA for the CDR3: TGCGCCAGCAGCTTGACTAGCGGGAGTATGTACGAGCAGTACTTC.

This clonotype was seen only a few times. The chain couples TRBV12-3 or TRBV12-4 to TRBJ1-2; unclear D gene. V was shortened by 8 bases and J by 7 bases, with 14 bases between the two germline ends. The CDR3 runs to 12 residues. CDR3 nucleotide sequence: TGTGCCAGCTCACCCGGAGGCGGTGGCTACACCTTC. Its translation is CASSPGGGGYTF.

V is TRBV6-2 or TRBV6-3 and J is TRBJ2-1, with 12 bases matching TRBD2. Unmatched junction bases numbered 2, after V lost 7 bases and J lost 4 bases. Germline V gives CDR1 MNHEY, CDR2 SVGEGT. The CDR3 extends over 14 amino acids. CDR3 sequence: CASMGTSGYNEQFF. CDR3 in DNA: TGTGCCAGCATGGGGACTAGCGGGTACAATGAGCAGTTCTTC.

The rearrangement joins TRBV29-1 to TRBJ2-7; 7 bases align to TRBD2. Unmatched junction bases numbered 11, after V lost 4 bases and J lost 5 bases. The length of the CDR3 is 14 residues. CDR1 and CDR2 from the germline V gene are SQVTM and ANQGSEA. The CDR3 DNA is TGCAGCGTTGTTCCGGGAGGAAGAGGCAACGAGCAGTACTTC. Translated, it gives CSVVPGGRGNEQYF.

The CDR3 DNA reads as TGTGCCAGCAGTGAGGCGGGAGGCTCCTACGAGCAGTACGTC. It translates to CASSEAGGSYEQYV. J is TRBJ2-7 and V is TRBV6-1; 8 nucleotides agree with TRBD2. This CDR3 has 14 amino acids. Germline assignment: CDR1 MNHNS and CDR2 SASEGT. The V and J ends lost 3 bases and 0 bases, in that order; junction bases with no gene match: 1.

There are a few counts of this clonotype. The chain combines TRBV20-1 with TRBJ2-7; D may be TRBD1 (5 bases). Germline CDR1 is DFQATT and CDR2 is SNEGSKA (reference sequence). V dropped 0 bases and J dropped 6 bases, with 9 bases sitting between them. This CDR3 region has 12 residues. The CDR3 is CSAREVGVEQYV. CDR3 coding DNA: TGCAGTGCTAGAGAAGTAGGGGTCGAGCAGTACGTC.

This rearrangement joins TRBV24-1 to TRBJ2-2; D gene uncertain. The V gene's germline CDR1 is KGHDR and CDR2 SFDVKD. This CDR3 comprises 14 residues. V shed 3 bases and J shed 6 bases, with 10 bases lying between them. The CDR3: CATSDLARAGELFF. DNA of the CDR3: TGTGCCACCAGTGATCTCGCTAGGGCCGGGGAGCTGTTTTTT.

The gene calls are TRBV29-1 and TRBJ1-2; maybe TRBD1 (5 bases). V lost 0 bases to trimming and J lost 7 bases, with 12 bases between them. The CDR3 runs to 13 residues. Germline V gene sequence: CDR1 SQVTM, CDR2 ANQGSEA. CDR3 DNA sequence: TGCAGCGTTGAAGATCGGGGCTCCGGTGGCTACACCTTC. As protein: CSVEDRGSGGYTF.

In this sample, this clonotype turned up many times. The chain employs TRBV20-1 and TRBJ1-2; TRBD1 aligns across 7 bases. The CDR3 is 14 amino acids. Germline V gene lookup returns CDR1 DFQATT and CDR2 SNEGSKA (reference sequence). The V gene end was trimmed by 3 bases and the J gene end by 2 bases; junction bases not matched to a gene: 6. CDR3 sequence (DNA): TGCAGTGCTAGGGGGGGACAGCCCAACTATGGCTACACCTTC. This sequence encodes CSARGGQPNYGYTF.

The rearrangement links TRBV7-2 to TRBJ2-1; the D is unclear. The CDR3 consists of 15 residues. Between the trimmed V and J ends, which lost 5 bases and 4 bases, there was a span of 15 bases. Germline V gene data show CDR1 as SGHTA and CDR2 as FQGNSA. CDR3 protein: CASSHQSSAYNEQFF. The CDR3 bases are TGTGCCAGCAGCCACCAGTCCAGCGCTTACAATGAGCAGTTCTTC.

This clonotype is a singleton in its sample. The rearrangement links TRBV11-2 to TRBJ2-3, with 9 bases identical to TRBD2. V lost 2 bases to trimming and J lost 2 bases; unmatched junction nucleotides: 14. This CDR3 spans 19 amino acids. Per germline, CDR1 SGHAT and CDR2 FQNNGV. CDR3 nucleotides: TGTGCCAGCAGCTTATCCTTGGGTCTAGCGGGAATAGACACAGATACGCAGTATTTT. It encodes CASSLSLGLAGIDTDTQYF.

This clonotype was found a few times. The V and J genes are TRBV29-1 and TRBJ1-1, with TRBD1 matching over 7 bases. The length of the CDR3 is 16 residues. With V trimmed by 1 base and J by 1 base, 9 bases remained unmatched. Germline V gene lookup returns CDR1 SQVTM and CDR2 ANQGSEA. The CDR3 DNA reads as TGCAGCGTTGAAGTCACTCCGGGACAGCCGAACACTGAAGCTTTCTTT. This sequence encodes CSVEVTPGQPNTEAFF.

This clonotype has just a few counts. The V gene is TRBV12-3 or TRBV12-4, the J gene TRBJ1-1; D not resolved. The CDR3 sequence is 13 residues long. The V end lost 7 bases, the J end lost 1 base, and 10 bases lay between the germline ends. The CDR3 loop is CASTVQENTEAFF. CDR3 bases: TGTGCCAGCACCGTACAAGAGAACACTGAAGCTTTCTTT.

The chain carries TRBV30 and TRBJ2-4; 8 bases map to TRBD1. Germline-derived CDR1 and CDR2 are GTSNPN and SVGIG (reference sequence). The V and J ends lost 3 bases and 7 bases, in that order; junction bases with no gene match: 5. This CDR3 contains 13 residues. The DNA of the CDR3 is TGTGCCTGGAGGACAGGGGAGGTGAACATTCAGTACTTC. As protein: CAWRTGEVNIQYF.